This T cell receptor beta chain was observed in a study of cytomegalovirus exposure and HLA in healthy donors. As for this clone: Its target is unknown.

The primer mix had 60 Vbeta and 13 Jbeta primers. Profiling relied on immunoSEQ multiplex PCR, and the TCRdb table lists in-frame clones only, not all of them. The table includes some 85,000 clones, under 80% detected once. CDR3 length equals 13 residues. In germline, CDR1 is LNHDA, CDR2 SQIVND (reference sequence). The V and J ends lost 0 bases and 6 bases respectively, with 8 bases between them. Study findings and constraints: In a later analysis, an Asian-associated ancestry cluster reportedly showed fewer N-insertions than the 666-donor mean. In an earlier analysis, in some 500 donors, most V segments appeared productive either ~90% or ~30% of the time.

Input material: PBMCs. This sequence joins TRBV19 and TRBJ1-2, with D unresolved. This clonotype was obtained from a male donor in good health and CMV-seronegative. CDR3 sequence: CASSIERGNGYTF. In DNA form, the CDR3 reads TGTGCCAGTAGTATAGAAAGAGGGAATGGCTACACCTTC. Looking up the rest from reference TRBV19 and TRBJ1-2 gives the full variable domain: DGGITQSPKYLFRKEGQNVTLSCEQNLNHDAMYWYRQDPGQGLRLIYYSQIVNDFQKGDIAEGYSVSREKKESFPLTVTSAQKNPTAFYLCASSIERGNGYTFGSGTRLTVV.